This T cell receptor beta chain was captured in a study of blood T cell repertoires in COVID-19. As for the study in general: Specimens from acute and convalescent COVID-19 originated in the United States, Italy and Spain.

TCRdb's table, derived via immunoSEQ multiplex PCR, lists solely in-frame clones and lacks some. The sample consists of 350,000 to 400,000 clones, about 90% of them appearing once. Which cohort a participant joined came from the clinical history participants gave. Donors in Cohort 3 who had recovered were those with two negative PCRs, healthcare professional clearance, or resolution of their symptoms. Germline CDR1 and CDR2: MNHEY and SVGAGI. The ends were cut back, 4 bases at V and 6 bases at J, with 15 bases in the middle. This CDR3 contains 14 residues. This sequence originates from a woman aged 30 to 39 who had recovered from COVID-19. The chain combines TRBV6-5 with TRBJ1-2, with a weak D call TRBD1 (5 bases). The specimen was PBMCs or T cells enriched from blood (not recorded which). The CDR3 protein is CASSSPSGADGYTF. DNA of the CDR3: TGTGCCAGCAGTTCGCCCTCTGGGGCCGATGGCTACACCTTC.